The source of this T cell receptor (beta chain) is a study of cytomegalovirus exposure and HLA in healthy donors. Germline CDR1 reads ENHRY; CDR2 reads SYGVKD. With 6 bases removed from V and 4 bases from J, the gap between germline ends came to 14 bases. The CDR3 is made up of 14 amino acids. Study findings and constraints: Investigators reported around 150 TCR beta chains as tied to cytomegalovirus.

The repertoire was sequenced with immunoSEQ multiplex PCR; TCRdb's copy has only in-frame clones and lacks some. The table lists fewer than 250,000 clones, over 80% of them singletons. A note on this clone: No antigen is known for it.

The chain joins TRBV10-3 to TRBJ2-3, with D possibly being TRBD2 (5 bases). Material: PBMCs. This clonotype was sampled from a woman aged 25 to 39 in good health and CMV-seropositive. The CDR3 here is CAIRVAHSADTQYF. The DNA for the CDR3 is TGTGCCATCAGAGTAGCGCACTCAGCAGATACGCAGTATTTT.